The 30 T cell receptor beta chains given below trace back to one sample, sequenced in a study of blood T cells in healthy people across ages. Alongside a J-beta primer mix, a sample-barcoded 5' primer served in a second PCR lasting roughly 7 to 11 cycles. TCRdb reprocessed the 5' RACE reads with MiXCR, giving one entry per CDR3 protein. The sample holds more than 800,000 distinct CDR3 sequences; roughly 45% are singletons and the top ten take about 19%. The sample taken for sequencing was blood. These receptors came from a woman in her sixties or seventies in good health.

The rearrangement links TRBV28 to TRBJ2-3, with 8 nucleotides matching TRBD1. This CDR3 contains 15 residues. Germline-derived CDR1 and CDR2 are MDHEN and SYDVKM. The V gene end was trimmed by 5 bases and the J gene end by 1 base; junction bases not matched to a gene: 5. CDR3 sequence (DNA): TGTGCCAGCAGTCCAGGGGGCCACGGCACAGATACGCAGTATTTT. Protein sequence: CASSPGGHGTDTQYF.

This chain connects TRBV11-2 to TRBJ2-5; a possible D gene is TRBD1 (6 bases). The CDR3 loop spans 18 amino acids. The germline CDR1 and CDR2 sequences are SGHAT and FQNNGV. V was shortened by 2 bases and J by 4 bases, with 23 bases between the two germline ends. CDR3: CASSLTLFWDNKRETQYF. Here the CDR3 DNA reads TGTGCCAGCAGCTTAACTTTATTCTGGGACAACAAACGAGAGACCCAGTACTTC. The full variable domain, in which reference TRBV11-2 and TRBJ2-5 provide the parts outside the CDR3, is EAGVAQSPRYKIIEKRQSVAFWCNPISGHATLYWYQQILGQGPKLLIQFQNNGVVDDSQLPKDRFSAERLKGVDSTLKIQPAKLEDSAVYLCASSLTLFWDNKRETQYFGPGTRLLVL.

The chain is built from TRBV5-1 and TRBJ2-1; 14 bases fit TRBD2. Germline V gives CDR1 SGHRS, CDR2 YFSETQ. The CDR3 loop spans 19 amino acids. V lost 2 bases to trimming and J lost 2 bases; unmatched junction nucleotides: 9. CDR3 amino acids: CASSFLGPTSGRAYNEQFF. CDR3 bases: TGCGCCAGCAGCTTCCTGGGCCCGACTAGCGGGAGGGCCTACAATGAGCAGTTCTTC.

This rearrangement joins TRBV10-3 to TRBJ2-3; TRBD2 matches at 10 bases. Germline-derived CDR1 and CDR2 are ENHRY and SYGVKD. With 3 bases clipped from V and 6 bases from J, the junction kept 21 bases outside the gene matches. The CDR3 spans 20 residues. CDR3 DNA: TGTGCCATCAGTGAATCCCCCCCCGGGACTAGCGTGGGAGTTATTGATACGCAGTATTTT. Translation: CAISESPPGTSVGVIDTQYF.

Here the CDR3 reads CASSFPGGGNEQYF. The CDR3 coding sequence is TGTGCCAGCAGTTTCCCCGGCGGCGGCAATGAGCAGTACTTC. The J gene is TRBJ2-5, the V gene TRBV27; D is uncertain. The germline V gene has CDR1 MNHEY and CDR2 SMNVEV (reference sequence). The ends were cut back, 3 bases at V and 11 bases at J, with 19 bases in the middle. The CDR3 runs to 14 residues.

This clonotype was recorded many times. This may be a read error: a much more frequent sequence differs by one nucleotide. This chain connects TRBV29-1 to TRBJ2-5; TRBD2 aligns across 7 bases. Germline values: CDR1 SQVTM, CDR2 ANQGSEA. The junction had 10 bases not matched to a gene; V was cut back by 4 bases and J by 11 bases. The CDR3 is 12 amino acids. DNA of the CDR3: TGCAGCGTTGTGGCGGGGGACGGTGAGCAGTACTTC. Translating gives CSVVAGDGEQYF.

The chain combines TRBV12-3 or TRBV12-4 with TRBJ2-2; a weak D match, TRBD1 (7 bases). The CDR3 loop spans 16 amino acids. Trimming shortened V by 6 bases and J by 2 bases, and 16 bases separated the two germline ends. The CDR3 protein is CASRNRQGLNTGELFF. The CDR3 bases are TGTGCCAGCAGAAACCGACAGGGACTCAACACCGGGGAGCTGTTTTTT.

The chain is built from TRBV2 and TRBJ2-5; D unclear. Germline values: CDR1 SNHLY, CDR2 FYNNEI. This CDR3 is 12 amino acids long. V lost 10 bases and J lost 5, with 14 bases in between. The CDR3 DNA is TGTGCCACCCGACCGGACGGGGAGACCCAGTACTTC. This sequence encodes CATRPDGETQYF. The full variable domain, its missing parts supplied by reference TRBV2 and TRBJ2-5, is EPEVTQTPSHQVTQMGQEVILRCVPISNHLYFYWYRQILGQKVEFLVSFYNNEISEKSEIFDDQFSVERPDGSNFTLKIRSTKLEDSAMYFCATRPDGETQYFGPGTRLLVL.

V is TRBV6-2 or TRBV6-3 and J is TRBJ2-5, with TRBD2 matching 7 bases. The CDR3 consists of 13 residues. V trimming: 7 bases; J trimming: 4 bases; junction bases outside the gene matches: 6. Germline CDR1 and CDR2: MNHEY and SVGEGT. The CDR3 here is CASKGGLLETQYF. The DNA for the CDR3 is TGTGCCAGCAAGGGAGGGCTTTTAGAGACCCAGTACTTC.

The chain couples TRBV29-1 to TRBJ2-5, with TRBD2 matching 12 bases. The V gene's germline CDR1 is SQVTM and CDR2 ANQGSEA. Losses at the gene ends were 6 bases for V and 5 bases for J; bases not matched to a gene: 4. The CDR3 consists of 13 residues. The CDR3 spells CSVTGLAGETQYF. The CDR3 nucleotides are TGCAGCGTGACGGGACTAGCGGGTGAGACCCAGTACTTC. The entire variable domain, with the rest obtained from reference TRBV29-1 and TRBJ2-5, is as follows: SAVISQKPSRDICQRGTSLTIQCQVDSQVTMMFWYRQQPGQSLTLIATANQGSEATYESGFVIDKFPISRPNLTFSTLTVSNMSPEDSSIYLCSVTGLAGETQYFGPGTRLLVL.

The genes are TRBV7-9 and TRBJ2-2; 8 bases match TRBD2. Unmatched junction bases numbered 13, after V lost 5 bases and J lost 5 bases. This CDR3 has 17 residues. CDR1 and CDR2 from the germline V gene are SEHNR and FQNEAQ (reference sequence). This CDR3 reads CASSPPWAGGSTGELFF. The CDR3 nucleotides are TGTGCCAGCAGCCCTCCGTGGGCGGGAGGTTCGACCGGGGAGCTGTTTTTT.

The chain has TRBV20-1 and TRBJ2-7, with 7 nucleotides matching TRBD2. Germline V gene data show CDR1 as DFQATT and CDR2 as SNEGSKA (reference sequence). V was pared by 0 bases and J by 2 bases, with 7 bases of the junction left unmatched. This CDR3 comprises 15 residues. DNA of the CDR3: TGCAGTGCTAGAGATTTGACCAGCGGGACCTACGAGCAGTACTTC. The encoded protein is CSARDLTSGTYEQYF.

The genes are TRBV12-3 or TRBV12-4 and TRBJ1-5; no definite D call. The CDR3 consists of 14 residues. The ends were cut back, 2 bases at V and 0 bases at J, with 5 bases in the middle. CDR3 in amino acids: CASSLRYSNQPQHF. In nucleotides, the CDR3 is TGTGCCAGCAGTTTACGATATAGCAATCAGCCCCAGCATTTT.

Only a few counts were recorded for this clonotype. The V and J genes are TRBV7-3 and TRBJ1-1, with D uncertain. The germline V and J ends were trimmed by 5 bases and 1 base, with 8 bases remaining between them. The CDR3 spans 13 residues. Germline CDR1 and CDR2: SGHTA and FQGTGA. CDR3 coding DNA: TGTGCCAGCAGCGAACGCGGGAACACTGAAGCTTTCTTT. Its protein is CASSERGNTEAFF. The complete variable domain, with remaining parts taken from reference TRBV7-3 and TRBJ1-1, reads GAGVSQTPSNKVTEKGKYVELRCDPISGHTALYWYRQSLGQGPEFLIYFQGTGAADDSGLPNDRFFAVRPEGSVSTLKIQRTERGDSAVYLCASSERGNTEAFFGQGTRLTVV.

V usage is TRBV7-2 and J usage is TRBJ2-3; TRBD1 matches at 9 bases. The CDR3 runs 18 residues. CDR1 SGHTA and CDR2 FQGNSA come from the germline V gene. V was pared by 3 bases and J by 4 bases, with 14 bases of the junction left unmatched. This CDR3 is CASSLQIPGQGWADTQYF. Here the CDR3 DNA reads TGTGCCAGCAGCTTGCAAATACCGGGACAGGGATGGGCAGATACGCAGTATTTT.

DNA of the CDR3: TGTGCCAGCAGTTTGACGGTAGAGACCCAGTACTTC. Encoded protein: CASSLTVETQYF. This chain connects TRBV12-3 or TRBV12-4 to TRBJ2-5; D gene unclear. The CDR3 extends over 12 amino acids. V lost 3 bases and J 4 bases, leaving 6 bases between the germline ends.

The genes are TRBV3-1 and TRBJ2-7, with D possibly matching TRBD2 (6 bases). Germline CDR1 is LGHDT and CDR2 is YNNKEL (reference sequence). This CDR3 region has 15 residues. V dropped 1 base and J dropped 6 bases, with 16 bases sitting between them. CDR3 DNA: TGTGCCAGCAGCCAAGGGGACTCGACCCTTGGCGAGCAGTACTTC. Its protein is CASSQGDSTLGEQYF.

This clonotype was picked up a small number of times. A read error is possible here, since a much larger clone lies one base away. The rearrangement joins TRBV28 to TRBJ2-7; D is unclear. V lost 5 bases and J 7 bases, leaving 12 bases between the germline ends. The CDR3 loop spans 12 amino acids. Germline V gene lookup returns CDR1 MDHEN and CDR2 SYDVKM. CDR3 residues: CASSGRGNEQYF. CDR3 in DNA: TGTGCCAGCAGTGGACGTGGGAATGAGCAGTACTTC. The whole variable domain, remainder taken from reference TRBV28 and TRBJ2-7, is DVKVTQSSRYLVKRTGEKVFLECVQDMDHENMFWYRQDPGLGLRLIYFSYDVKMKEKGDIPEGYSVSREKKERFSLILESASTNQTSMYLCASSGRGNEQYFGPGTRLTVT.

This clonotype was seen ten or more times. V is TRBV4-1 and J is TRBJ2-7; D perhaps matches TRBD1 (5 bases). V lost 2 bases, J lost 3 bases, and 11 bases lay in between. Germline-derived CDR1 and CDR2 are MGHRA and YSYEKL. This CDR3 is built from 14 residues. The CDR3 reads CASSQSQGNYEQYF. CDR3 bases: TGCGCCAGCAGCCAAAGTCAGGGAAACTACGAGCAGTACTTC.

The rearrangement links TRBV2 to TRBJ2-5, with 10 bases lining up with TRBD2. V lost 8 bases and J lost 5; bases outside the gene matches: 17. Germline V lookup: CDR1 SNHLY, CDR2 FYNNEI. This CDR3 contains 17 residues. The CDR3 reads CASQHGLAGVRSETQYF. The CDR3 nucleotides read TGTGCCAGCCAACATGGGCTAGCGGGAGTAAGGAGCGAGACCCAGTACTTC.

This clonotype was seen a few times. This chain uses TRBV20-1 with TRBJ2-7; D remains ambiguous. CDR1 and CDR2 from the germline V gene are DFQATT and SNEGSKA (reference sequence). The length of the CDR3 is 11 residues. Trimming pared 6 bases from V and 6 bases from J, leaving 12 bases between. The CDR3 spells CSAGGLTEQYF. The CDR3 DNA is TGCAGTGCCGGTGGGCTAACCGAGCAGTACTTC.

The chain links TRBV10-3 to TRBJ2-7; 9 bases map to TRBD1. In germline, CDR1 is ENHRY, CDR2 SYGVKD. J lost 3 bases, V lost 5 bases, and 8 bases had no gene match. The CDR3 runs 15 residues. CDR3 DNA: TGTGCCATCAGTCAAACAGGGGGCGTCGGCTACGAGCAGTACTTC. The encoded protein is CAISQTGGVGYEQYF.

The chain uses TRBV5-1 and TRBJ2-3; TRBD2 is a possible D gene (5 bases). Germline V gene data show CDR1 as SGHRS and CDR2 as YFSETQ. Between the trimmed V and J ends, which lost 0 bases and 5 bases, there was a span of 19 bases. CDR3 length: 17 residues. The CDR3 bases are TGCGCCAGCAGCTTGGGGGCTAGCAACCTTCTTCAAGATACGCAGTATTTT. It codes for CASSLGASNLLQDTQYF.

With respect to this clonotype: A much larger clone differs by one base, so this may be a read error. The V gene is TRBV10-3, the J gene TRBJ2-4, with D uncertain. The last part of the DNA fits TRBJ2-7 better; the J call may be wrong. In germline, CDR1 is ENHRY, CDR2 SYGVKD. The CDR3 is 13 residues long. This CDR3 reads CAISESIRYEQYF. The CDR3 DNA reads as TGTGCCATCAGTGAGTCGATAAGGTACGAGCAGTACTTC.

This clonotype turned up a few times. This chain connects TRBV30 to TRBJ2-3; 11 bases match TRBD1. Germline CDR1 reads GTSNPN; CDR2 reads SVGIG (reference sequence). This CDR3 is built from 15 residues. With 1 base clipped from V and 3 bases from J, the junction kept 3 bases outside the gene matches. In DNA form, the CDR3 reads TGTGCCTGGAGTGAAGGGACAGGGGGAACAGATACGCAGTATTTT. Translating gives CAWSEGTGGTDTQYF.

This clonotype was observed a single time. The chain combines TRBV6-1 with TRBJ2-2; 12 bases line up with TRBD2. Germline V gene lookup returns CDR1 MNHNS and CDR2 SASEGT. V shed 6 bases and J 5 bases; nucleotides not matched to a gene: 4. The CDR3 is 15 residues long. The DNA of the CDR3 is TGTGCCAGCAGCGCCACTAGCGGGGGGACCGGGGAGCTGTTTTTT. Encoded protein: CASSATSGGTGELFF.

This clonotype was picked up a small number of times. The chain has TRBV27 and TRBJ1-2, with a tentative D call TRBD1 (5 bases). Germline V gene lookup returns CDR1 MNHEY and CDR2 SMNVEV (reference sequence). This CDR3 comprises 15 residues. V lost 2 bases, J lost 5 bases, and 15 bases lay in between. The CDR3: CASSLRRDPRYGYTF. In DNA, the CDR3 is TGTGCCAGCAGTTTACGGCGGGACCCTAGGTATGGCTACACCTTC.

This clonotype has only one observation. The chain recombines TRBV29-1 with TRBJ2-1, with D possibly matching TRBD2 (5 bases). Germline V gives CDR1 SQVTM, CDR2 ANQGSEA. Between the trimmed V and J ends, which lost 7 bases and 4 bases, there was a span of 11 bases. This CDR3 comprises 12 residues. The CDR3: CSAASLYNEQFF. The CDR3 DNA reads as TGCAGCGCAGCTAGCTTATACAATGAGCAGTTCTTC.

There are a few counts of this clonotype. This sequence joins TRBV4-2 and TRBJ1-6; D is possibly TRBD1 (6 bases). The V end was cut by 5 bases, the J end by 6 bases, with 14 bases between. Germline CDR1 reads LGHNA; CDR2 reads YNFKEQ. The CDR3 runs 15 residues. In DNA form, the CDR3 reads TGTGCCAGCAGCTCGCGACAGGTCCGTAATTCACCCCTCCACTTT. Translated, it gives CASSSRQVRNSPLHF.

The rearrangement joins TRBV12-3 or TRBV12-4 to TRBJ1-2, with D unresolved. The length of the CDR3 is 15 residues. V was clipped by 8 bases and J by 0 bases, with 16 bases between them. This CDR3 is CASGSQSPTNYGYTF. Written as DNA, the CDR3 is TGTGCCAGCGGCTCTCAGAGCCCTACTAACTATGGCTACACCTTC.